The 30 T cell receptor beta chains given below trace back to one sample, sequenced in a study of blood T cell repertoires in COVID-19. This table comes from immunoSEQ multiplex PCR, and its TCRdb copy is limited to in-frame clones, with some not included. The data contain over 200,000 clones, about 86% of them singletons. The sequenced sample consisted of peripheral blood. These receptors all come from a man aged 35 to 55 with active or convalescent COVID-19.

V is TRBV21-1 and J is TRBJ2-5; TRBD1 was called by the table and not checked on the DNA. TRBV21-1 is a recognized pseudogene. CDR3 size: 14 residues. DNA for the CDR3: TGTGCCAGCAGCAAAGTGACAGTGGTAGAGACCCAGTACTTC. The encoded protein is CASSKVTVVETQYF.

The rearrangement links TRBV4-3 to TRBJ2-7; D is unclear. The germline V gene has CDR1 LGHNA and CDR2 YSLEER. The CDR3 consists of 14 residues. The germline V and J ends were trimmed by 0 bases and 6 bases, with 12 bases remaining between them. The CDR3 reads CASSQEVRRGEQYF. DNA of the CDR3: TGCGCCAGCAGCCAAGAGGTCCGTAGAGGCGAGCAGTACTTC.

The chain uses TRBV4-1 and TRBJ1-5; D may be TRBD1 (6 bases). CDR1 and CDR2 (germline): MGHRA, YSYEKL. The CDR3 length is 18 residues. Trimming cost V 4 bases and J 6 bases, with 25 bases left between them. This CDR3 reads CASSRYPAERQAGQPQHF. Here the CDR3 DNA reads TGCGCCAGCAGCCGTTACCCTGCCGAAAGACAGGCCGGTCAGCCCCAGCATTTT.

This chain links TRBV10-3 with TRBJ1-5; D not resolved. CDR1 is ENHRY and CDR2 is SYGVKD in the germline V gene. CDR3 size: 14 residues. V gave up 3 bases and J gave up 4 bases, with 10 bases separating them. The CDR3 sequence is CAISDRTANQPQHF. CDR3 DNA: TGTGCCATCAGTGACAGAACAGCAAATCAGCCCCAGCATTTT.

J is TRBJ1-1 and V is TRBV19; 11 bases are shared with TRBD1. This CDR3 contains 17 residues. Germline CDR1 is LNHDA and CDR2 is SQIVND (reference sequence). Trimming took 6 bases from V and 0 from J; bases not matched to a gene: 9. The CDR3 protein is CASRSGQGANLNTEAFF. In nucleotides, the CDR3 is TGTGCCAGTAGATCTGGACAGGGGGCAAACCTGAACACTGAAGCTTTCTTT.

CDR3 sequence: CASSSGLGTDTQYF. CDR3 sequence (DNA): TGTGCCAGTAGTTCGGGACTGGGCACAGATACGCAGTATTTT. J is TRBJ2-3 and V is TRBV19, with a tentative D call TRBD2 (6 bases). The CDR3 covers 14 residues. Trimming left V 5 bases short and J 1 base short, with 10 bases between. The germline V gene encodes CDR1 LNHDA and CDR2 SQIVND (reference sequence).

The V gene is TRBV4-1, the J gene TRBJ2-3; 12 nucleotides align to TRBD2. The ends lost 3 bases at V and 5 bases at J; junction bases unmatched: 12. This CDR3 has 18 residues. Germline V gene data show CDR1 as MGHRA and CDR2 as YSYEKL. CDR3 protein: CASSHPRRASGRGDTQYF. The CDR3, as DNA: TGCGCCAGCAGCCACCCCCGCAGGGCTAGCGGGAGGGGAGATACGCAGTATTTT.

This clone appeared a single time. This chain joins TRBV7-8 and TRBJ2-7; 7 nucleotides agree with TRBD1. Losses at the gene ends were 2 bases for V and 5 bases for J; bases not matched to a gene: 9. Germline V lookup: CDR1 SGHVS, CDR2 FQNEAQ. The CDR3 sequence is 15 residues long. CDR3 sequence (DNA): TGTGCCAGCAGCTTAATGGTAGGACAGGTCGACGAGCAGTACTTC. Its protein product is CASSLMVGQVDEQYF.

This sequence joins TRBV14 and TRBJ1-4, with D possibly matching TRBD1 (6 bases). CDR3 length: 17 amino acids. V dropped 0 bases and J dropped 8 bases, with 19 bases sitting between them. Germline lookup yields CDR1 SGHDN and CDR2 FVKESK. The DNA of the CDR3 is TGTGCCAGCAGCCAAGACATGTCGGGGACAACGACCGAAAAACTGTTTTTT. It codes for CASSQDMSGTTTEKLFF.

V gene TRBV30 combines with J gene TRBJ2-7, with a weak D call TRBD1 (5 bases). The CDR3 is 11 residues long. Germline V gives CDR1 GTSNPN, CDR2 SVGIG (reference sequence). The DNA of the CDR3 is TGTGCGAAGGGGTTACCCCACGAGCAGTACTTC. Amino acid sequence: CAKGLPHEQYF.

V is TRBV7-8 and J is TRBJ1-4; 7 nucleotides line up with TRBD1. Germline lookup yields CDR1 SGHVS and CDR2 FQNEAQ. This CDR3 region has 16 residues. V dropped 3 bases and J dropped 3; count of bases not matched to a gene: 7. CDR3 coding DNA: TGTGCCAGCAGCTTCTCAACCGACAGGGCTAATGAAAAACTGTTTTTT. It encodes CASSFSTDRANEKLFF.

This clone was counted a few times. This rearrangement joins TRBV6-5 to TRBJ1-1, with D unresolved. V was shortened by 2 bases and J by 2 bases, with 9 bases between the two germline ends. The CDR3 sequence is 14 residues long. CDR1 MNHEY and CDR2 SVGAGI come from the germline V gene. This chain's CDR3 is CASSYRSDNTEAFF. The DNA of the CDR3 is TGTGCCAGCAGTTACCGATCAGATAACACTGAAGCTTTCTTT.

This clone came up once. This sequence joins TRBV30 and TRBJ2-3; 8 bases fit TRBD2. The J segment lost 4 bases and the V segment lost 0 bases, leaving 6 bases of the junction unmatched. Germline CDR1 and CDR2: GTSNPN and SVGIG (reference sequence). The CDR3 totals 15 residues. For the CDR3, the DNA is TGTGCCTGGAGTGTAGGCAGCGGGAGCTCAGATACGCAGTATTTT. It translates to CAWSVGSGSSDTQYF.

V and J are TRBV4-2 and TRBJ2-5; 7 bases are a match to TRBD1. Germline V gene lookup returns CDR1 LGHNA and CDR2 YNFKEQ. The CDR3 is made up of 15 amino acids. Trimming at V came to 4 bases and at J to 2 bases, leaving 7 bases not matched to a gene. CDR3 sequence (DNA): TGTGCCAGCAGCCGGGATTCGGACAGGCAAGAGACCCAGTACTTC. Residues: CASSRDSDRQETQYF.

V and J are TRBV10-3 and TRBJ2-1; D might be TRBD2 (7 bases). This CDR3 spans 15 amino acids. Germline V gives CDR1 ENHRY, CDR2 SYGVKD. V dropped 8 bases and J dropped 0 bases, with 14 bases sitting between them. DNA of the CDR3: TGTGCCATCGGCGGGGGCTACAGCTCCTACAATGAGCAGTTCTTC. Encoded protein: CAIGGGYSSYNEQFF.

The chain is built from TRBV6-5 and TRBJ2-3; D might be TRBD1 (6 bases). The CDR3 has 12 residues. Per germline, CDR1 MNHEY and CDR2 SVGAGI. V was clipped by 6 bases and J by 2 bases, with 6 bases between them. In DNA, the CDR3 is TGTGCCAGCAGGGGGGCCACAGATACGCAGTATTTT. Protein sequence: CASRGATDTQYF.

The chain is built from TRBV7-2 and TRBJ2-3; perhaps TRBD1 as D (7 bases). CDR1 SGHTA and CDR2 FQGNSA come from the germline V gene. CDR3 length equals 15 residues. Trimming took off 1 base at V and 4 bases at J, with 12 bases between the two ends. The DNA of the CDR3 is TGTGCCAGCAGCTTAGGAGGAGGGGGCGCAGATACGCAGTATTTT. It yields the protein CASSLGGGGADTQYF.

This clone was detected once. The rearrangement joins TRBV6-1 to TRBJ1-5; perhaps TRBD1 as D (5 bases). The length of the CDR3 is 17 residues. Per the germline V gene, CDR1 is MNHNS and CDR2 is SASEGT. Trimming took off 3 bases at V and 0 bases at J, with 15 bases between the two ends. The CDR3 reads CASSDGWGGISNQPQHF. The CDR3 bases are TGTGCCAGCAGTGATGGATGGGGGGGAATTAGCAATCAGCCCCAGCATTTT.

The V call is TRBV7-3, the J call TRBJ2-7, with D possibly matching TRBD1 (5 bases). CDR1 SGHTA and CDR2 FQGTGA come from the germline V gene. The CDR3 consists of 15 residues. Between the trimmed V and J ends, which lost 5 bases and 4 bases, there was a span of 18 bases. Written as DNA, the CDR3 is TGTGCCAGCAGCCCCCAGGCAGGGCCATCTTACGAGCAGTACTTC. This translates into CASSPQAGPSYEQYF.

This sequence joins TRBV19 and TRBJ2-7; TRBD1 agrees at 9 bases. CDR3 size: 14 residues. Germline CDR1 and CDR2: LNHDA and SQIVND (reference sequence). V lost 9 bases to trimming and J lost 0 bases; unmatched junction nucleotides: 6. The CDR3 loop reads CASNRGLRSYEQYF. CDR3 DNA sequence: TGTGCCAGCAACAGGGGGCTACGCTCCTACGAGCAGTACTTC.

The chain employs TRBV7-2 and TRBJ1-4; D uncertain. Looked up from germline, CDR1 is SGHTA and CDR2 is FQGNSA. The CDR3 totals 12 residues. V lost 2 bases, J lost 8 bases, and 6 bases lay in between. The CDR3 region has the DNA TGTGCCAGCAGCTTACTCGGGGAAAAACTGTTTTTT. Its protein is CASSLLGEKLFF. Together with reference TRBV7-2 and TRBJ1-4, the CDR3 gives the full variable domain: GAGVSQSPSNKVTEKGKDVELRCDPISGHTALYWYRQSLGQGLEFLIYFQGNSAPDKSGLPSDRFSAERTGGSVSTLTIQRTQQEDSAVYLCASSLLGEKLFFGSGTQLSVL.

A note on this clone: At one end, the junction sequence differs from germline, possibly due to a read error. The chain joins TRBV7-7 to TRBJ2-5; 13 bases are shared with TRBD2. The CDR3 has 16 residues. Germline CDR1 reads SSHAT; CDR2 reads FNYEAQ (reference sequence). The CDR3 loop is CASSLGTSGVGETQYF. The CDR3 bases are TGTGCTAGCAGCCTCGGGACTAGCGGGGTGGGAGAGACCCAGTACTTC.

J is TRBJ2-7 and V is TRBV6-1; 13 bases fit TRBD2. The CDR3 covers 15 residues. The V gene end was trimmed by 2 bases and the J gene end by 4 bases; junction bases not matched to a gene: 2. Germline CDR1 MNHNS, CDR2 SASEGT. Written as DNA, the CDR3 is TGTGCCAGCAGTGAAAGACTAGCGGGGGGATACGAGCAGTACTTC. It is translated as CASSERLAGGYEQYF.

This clone was counted only a few times. The chain has TRBV5-1 and TRBJ1-4; D unclear. This CDR3 is 14 amino acids long. CDR1 and CDR2 from the germline V gene are SGHRS and YFSETQ. V was cut by 0 bases and J by 2 bases, with 5 bases left in between. The CDR3 here is CASSLGGTNEKLFF. The CDR3 DNA is TGCGCCAGCAGCTTGGGTGGCACTAATGAAAAACTGTTTTTT.

As to this clone: The identical CDR3 is also encoded by other nucleotide sequences in the sample. This chain uses TRBV6-5 with TRBJ1-3, with D maybe TRBD1 (5 bases). V was trimmed by 5 bases and J by 2 bases, leaving 7 bases between them. Germline loops: CDR1 MNHEY, CDR2 SVGAGI. This CDR3 is built from 13 residues. The CDR3 coding sequence is TGTGCCAGCAGTCAGGGAACTGGAAACACCATATATTTT. Its translation is CASSQGTGNTIYF.

This chain joins TRBV7-8 and TRBJ2-1; 9 bases align to TRBD1. Germline trimming cut 4 bases from V and 1 base from J; bases unmatched to any gene: 5. The CDR3 has 16 residues. CDR1 SGHVS and CDR2 FQNEAQ come from the germline V gene. The DNA for the CDR3 is TGTGCCAGCAGCTCGACAGGGGGGACGTCCTACAATGAGCAGTTCTTC. Translating gives CASSSTGGTSYNEQFF.

This rearrangement joins TRBV7-9 to TRBJ1-1; D not resolved. Germline V gene data show CDR1 as SEHNR and CDR2 as FQNEAQ (reference sequence). V was trimmed by 7 bases and J by 0 bases, leaving 9 bases between them. The CDR3 runs to 13 residues. CDR3 bases: TGTGCCAGCAACCAACAAATGAACACTGAAGCTTTCTTT. Protein: CASNQQMNTEAFF.

V is TRBV6-6 and J is TRBJ1-1; D is unclear. From germline, CDR1 is MNHNY and CDR2 SVGAGI (reference sequence). The CDR3 has 13 amino acids. Trimming shortened V by 7 bases and J by 7 bases, and 16 bases separated the two germline ends. The CDR3 here is CASTPPGSSEAFF. For the CDR3, the DNA is TGTGCCAGCACCCCGCCGGGATCAAGTGAAGCTTTCTTT.

The J gene is TRBJ2-2, the V gene TRBV9; the D gene is possibly TRBD1 (6 bases). There are 15 residues in the CDR3. Trimming took off 0 bases at V and 6 bases at J, with 12 bases between the two ends. CDR1 is SGDLS, CDR2 YYNGEE, per germline. DNA for the CDR3: TGTGCCAGCAGCGTAGGTTTAGAGGGGGCCGGGGAGCTGTTTTTT. This codes for CASSVGLEGAGELFF.

The V and J genes are TRBV2 and TRBJ2-6; no clear D. The germline gives CDR1 SNHLY, CDR2 FYNNEI. The V end was cut by 6 bases, the J end by 2 bases, with 8 bases between. The CDR3 runs 14 residues. This CDR3 reads CASSLRAGANVLTF. The DNA for the CDR3 is TGTGCCAGCAGCTTACGAGCTGGGGCCAACGTCCTGACTTTC.